The rows below give T cell receptor beta chains drawn from one sample of a study of cytomegalovirus exposure and HLA in healthy donors. TCRdb's copy holds only in-frame clones and misses some; the assay was immunoSEQ multiplex PCR. There are 250,000 to 400,000 clones in the sample; approximately 85% occur only once, and roughly 0.88% lies in the top ten. The sample was PBMCs. Source of these receptors: a man aged 25 to 40 in good health and CMV-seronegative. CDR3s include the opening cysteine and the closing phenylalanine or tryptophan. Clone size is given for some rows only: seen once, a few or many times, or a class if the clone is expanded.

abundance: -
v_gene: TRBV27
j_gene: TRBJ1-5
CDR3aa: CASSPTGSGQPQHF

abundance: -
v_gene: TRBV11-2
j_gene: TRBJ2-7
CDR3aa: CASGRGSGYEQYF

abundance: -
v_gene: TRBV2
j_gene: TRBJ1-1
CDR3aa: CASTRGGRAEAFF

abundance: -
v_gene: TRBV9
j_gene: TRBJ2-6
CDR3aa: CASSVPREAGANVLTF

abundance: -
v_gene: TRBV4-1
j_gene: TRBJ1-2
CDR3aa: CASSQAGFNYGYTF

abundance: -
v_gene: TRBV2
j_gene: TRBJ2-5
CDR3aa: CASKASGAVQETQYF

abundance: -
v_gene: TRBV6-5
j_gene: TRBJ2-2
CDR3aa: CASSKSESGTGELFF

abundance: -
v_gene: TRBV27
j_gene: TRBJ1-6
CDR3aa: CASSLLKGGVSPLHF

abundance: -
v_gene: TRBV4-1
j_gene: TRBJ1-2
CDR3aa: CASSPGGGYTF

abundance: -
v_gene: TRBV14
j_gene: TRBJ1-2
CDR3aa: CASSPPGQGLLSYGYTF

abundance: -
v_gene: TRBV27
j_gene: TRBJ2-7
CDR3aa: CASRPQGVKNEQYF

abundance: -
v_gene: TRBV6-6
j_gene: TRBJ2-1
CDR3aa: CASSYSPPSGEQFF

abundance: -
v_gene: TRBV9
j_gene: TRBJ1-6
CDR3aa: CASSVGGGSPLHF

abundance: -
v_gene: TRBV5-4
j_gene: TRBJ2-3
CDR3aa: CATLDRGQTDTQYF

abundance: few
v_gene: TRBV6-5
j_gene: TRBJ2-1
CDR3aa: CASSDGEYNEQFF

abundance: -
v_gene: TRBV18
j_gene: TRBJ2-2
CDR3aa: CASSPVPSGGFANTGELFF

abundance: -
v_gene: TRBV11-3
j_gene: TRBJ2-7
CDR3aa: CASSLGTGSSYEQYF

abundance: once
v_gene: TRBV4-1
j_gene: TRBJ2-3
CDR3aa: CASSHRLAGNTDTQYF

abundance: -
v_gene: TRBV5-1
j_gene: TRBJ1-3
CDR3aa: CASSFDRANGNTIYF

abundance: -
v_gene: TRBV11-2
j_gene: TRBJ2-7
CDR3aa: CASSLAGTHYEQYF

abundance: -
v_gene: TRBV6-1
j_gene: TRBJ2-7
CDR3aa: CASRGGVYEQYF

abundance: -
v_gene: TRBV27
j_gene: TRBJ2-7
CDR3aa: CASSPARLSSYEQYF

abundance: -
v_gene: TRBV7-7
j_gene: TRBJ2-1
CDR3aa: CASSLGQETYNEQFF

abundance: -
v_gene: TRBV5-1
j_gene: TRBJ2-1
CDR3aa: CASSRSQRSSYNEQFF

abundance: -
v_gene: TRBV27
j_gene: TRBJ1-2
CDR3aa: CASRQDLHGYTF

abundance: -
v_gene: TRBV5-8
j_gene: TRBJ1-2
CDR3aa: CASRGRFSNYGYTF

abundance: -
v_gene: TRBV4-3
j_gene: TRBJ2-1
CDR3aa: CASSQGPEGWLAGLPSYNEQFF

abundance: -
v_gene: TRBV7-9
j_gene: TRBJ1-5
CDR3aa: CASSFSGSAGPQHF

abundance: -
v_gene: TRBV10-3
j_gene: TRBJ1-2
CDR3aa: CAISDRSGAANYGYTF

abundance: -
v_gene: TRBV11-2
j_gene: TRBJ1-6
CDR3aa: CASSLAVSGPYNSPLHF

abundance: -
v_gene: TRBV7-9
j_gene: TRBJ1-4
CDR3aa: CASSFYSTTNEKLFF

abundance: once
v_gene: TRBV2
j_gene: TRBJ2-3
CDR3aa: CASSVDYTDTQYF

abundance: -
v_gene: TRBV9
j_gene: TRBJ1-3
CDR3aa: CASSVVSGSGNTIYF

abundance: -
v_gene: TRBV7-9
j_gene: TRBJ2-7
CDR3aa: CASSSGNPASYEQYF

abundance: -
v_gene: TRBV11-2
j_gene: TRBJ2-7
CDR3aa: CASSLRQGLYEQYF

abundance: -
v_gene: TRBV19
j_gene: TRBJ1-2
CDR3aa: CASSIGASYGYTF

abundance: -
v_gene: TRBV5-6
j_gene: TRBJ2-7
CDR3aa: CASSSGQGIRREQYF

abundance: -
v_gene: TRBV7-9
j_gene: TRBJ1-1
CDR3aa: CASSFLGGANMNTEAFF

abundance: -
v_gene: TRBV6-5
j_gene: TRBJ2-1
CDR3aa: CASSYGGSSYNEQFF

abundance: -
v_gene: TRBV5-4
j_gene: TRBJ1-3
CDR3aa: CASSSDPGQTSGNTIYF